This T cell receptor beta chain is from a study of T cell responses to AZD1222 COVID-19 vaccine. Study-level results: Females outnumbered males among donors, who were mostly white British; clonal diversity was possibly underestimated.

A word on this clone: Its antigen is as yet unknown.

Produced via immunoSEQ multiplex PCR; TCRdb's table is partial and in-frame only. The sample contains about 140,000 clones, more than 85% of which appear only once. Trimming at V came to 6 bases and at J to 5 bases, leaving 8 bases not matched to a gene. CDR1 and CDR2 from the germline V gene are SGDLS and YYNGEE. The CDR3 length is 13 residues. The genes are TRBV9 and TRBJ2-7, with 7 bases lining up with TRBD2. The sequencing here drew on peripheral blood, taken 28 days after the second AZD1222 dose. The receptor was derived from an adult who received the AZD1222 COVID-19 vaccine. The CDR3 sequence is CASTTGGSDEQYF. The DNA of the CDR3 is TGTGCCAGCACGACTGGCGGGAGCGACGAGCAGTACTTC.